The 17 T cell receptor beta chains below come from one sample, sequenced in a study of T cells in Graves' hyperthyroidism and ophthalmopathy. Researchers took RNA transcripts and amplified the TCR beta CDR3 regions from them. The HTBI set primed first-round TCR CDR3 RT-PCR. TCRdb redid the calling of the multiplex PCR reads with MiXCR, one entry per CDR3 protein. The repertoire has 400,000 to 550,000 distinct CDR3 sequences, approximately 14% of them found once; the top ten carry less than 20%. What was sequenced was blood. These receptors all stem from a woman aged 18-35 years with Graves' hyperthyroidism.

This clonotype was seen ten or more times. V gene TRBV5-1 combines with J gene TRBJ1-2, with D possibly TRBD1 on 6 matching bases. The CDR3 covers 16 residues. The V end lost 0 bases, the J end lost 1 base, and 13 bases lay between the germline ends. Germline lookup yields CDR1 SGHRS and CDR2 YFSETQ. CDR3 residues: CASSLDTGNFNYGYTF. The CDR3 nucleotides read TGCGCCAGCAGCTTGGACACAGGGAATTTTAACTATGGCTACACCTTC.

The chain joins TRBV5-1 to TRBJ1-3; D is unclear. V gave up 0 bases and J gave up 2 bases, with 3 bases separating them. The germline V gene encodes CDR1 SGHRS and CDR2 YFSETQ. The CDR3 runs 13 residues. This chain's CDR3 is CASSLGTGNTIYF. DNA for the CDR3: TGCGCCAGCAGCTTGGGGACTGGAAACACCATATATTTT.

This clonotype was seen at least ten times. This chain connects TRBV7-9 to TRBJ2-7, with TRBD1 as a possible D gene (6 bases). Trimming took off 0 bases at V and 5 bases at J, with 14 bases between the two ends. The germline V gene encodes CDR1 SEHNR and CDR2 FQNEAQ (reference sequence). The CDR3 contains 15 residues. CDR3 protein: CASSLAGHREHEQYF. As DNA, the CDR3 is TGTGCCAGCAGCTTAGCGGGGCACAGGGAGCACGAGCAGTACTTC.

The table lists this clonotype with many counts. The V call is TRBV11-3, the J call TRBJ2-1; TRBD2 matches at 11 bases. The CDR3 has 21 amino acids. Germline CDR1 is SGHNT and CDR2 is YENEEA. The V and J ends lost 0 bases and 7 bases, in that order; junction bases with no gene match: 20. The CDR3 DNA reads TGTGCCAGCAGCTTAGATGGTAGCGGGAGGGGGAGATACACTACTTGGAATGAGCAGTTCTTC. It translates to CASSLDGSGRGRYTTWNEQFF.

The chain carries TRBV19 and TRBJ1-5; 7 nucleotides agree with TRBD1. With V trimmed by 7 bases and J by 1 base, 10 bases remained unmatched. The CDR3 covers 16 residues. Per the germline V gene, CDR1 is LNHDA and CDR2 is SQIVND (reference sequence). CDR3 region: CASTRTGAGSNQPQHF. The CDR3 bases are TGTGCCAGTACTAGAACAGGGGCTGGGAGCAATCAGCCCCAGCATTTT.

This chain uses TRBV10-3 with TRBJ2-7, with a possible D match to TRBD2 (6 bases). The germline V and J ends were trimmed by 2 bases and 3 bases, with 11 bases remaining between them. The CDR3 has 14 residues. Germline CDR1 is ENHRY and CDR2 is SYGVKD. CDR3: CAISEGVADYEQYV. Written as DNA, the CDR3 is TGTGCCATCAGTGAGGGGGTAGCGGACTACGAGCAGTACGTC.

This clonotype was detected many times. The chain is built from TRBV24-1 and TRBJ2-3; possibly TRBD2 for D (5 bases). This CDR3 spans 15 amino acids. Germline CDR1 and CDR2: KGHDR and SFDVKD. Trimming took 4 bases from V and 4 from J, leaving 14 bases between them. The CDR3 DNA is TGTGCCACCAGTGAAGGGCGGGCGGGCGCAGATACGCAGTATTTT. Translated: CATSEGRAGADTQYF.

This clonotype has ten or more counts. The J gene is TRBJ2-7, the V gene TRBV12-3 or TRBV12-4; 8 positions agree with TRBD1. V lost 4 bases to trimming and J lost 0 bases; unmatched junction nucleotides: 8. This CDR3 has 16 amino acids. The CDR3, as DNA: TGTGCCAGCAGTTCCTTCGGGACAGGACCCTCCTACGAGCAGTACTTC. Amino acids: CASSSFGTGPSYEQYF.

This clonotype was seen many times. CDR3 sequence reads: CASTLLGTGELFF. DNA of the CDR3: TGTGCCAGTACTTTATTGGGCACCGGGGAGCTGTTTTTT. The J gene is TRBJ2-2, the V gene TRBV6-1; no firm D call. This CDR3 has 13 amino acids. The V and J ends lost 9 bases and 4 bases respectively, with 12 bases between them. Germline CDR1 MNHNS, CDR2 SASEGT.

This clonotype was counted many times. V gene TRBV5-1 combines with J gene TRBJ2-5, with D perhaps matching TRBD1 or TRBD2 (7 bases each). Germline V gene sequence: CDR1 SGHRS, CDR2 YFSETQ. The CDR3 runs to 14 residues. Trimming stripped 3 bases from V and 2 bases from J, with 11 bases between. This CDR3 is CASSSGGQQETQYF. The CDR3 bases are TGCGCCAGCAGCTCGGGGGGACAGCAAGAGACCCAGTACTTC.

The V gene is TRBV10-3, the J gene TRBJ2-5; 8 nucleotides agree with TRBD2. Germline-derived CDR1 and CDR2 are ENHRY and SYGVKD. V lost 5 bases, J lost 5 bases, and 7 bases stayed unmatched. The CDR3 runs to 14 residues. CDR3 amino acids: CAISTPGLEETQYF. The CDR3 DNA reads TGTGCCATCAGTACTCCGGGACTAGAGGAGACCCAGTACTTC.

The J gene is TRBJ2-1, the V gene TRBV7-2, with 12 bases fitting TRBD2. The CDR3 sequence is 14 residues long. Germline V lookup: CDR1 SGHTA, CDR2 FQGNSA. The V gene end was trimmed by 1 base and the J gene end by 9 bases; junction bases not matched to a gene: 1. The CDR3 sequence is CASSLGGLAGEQFF. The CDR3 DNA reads TGTGCCAGCAGCTTAGGGGGACTAGCGGGTGAGCAGTTCTTC.

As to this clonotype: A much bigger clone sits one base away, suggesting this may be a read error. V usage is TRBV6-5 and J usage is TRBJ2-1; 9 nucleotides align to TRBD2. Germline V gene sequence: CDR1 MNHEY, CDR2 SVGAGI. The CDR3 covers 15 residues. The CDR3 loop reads CASSSAGGTYNKQFF. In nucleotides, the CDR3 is TGTGCCAGCAGTTCAGCGGGAGGTACGTACAATAAGCAGTTCTTC.

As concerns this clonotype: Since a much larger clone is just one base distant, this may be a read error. This chain's CDR3 is CASSYHSTSGRDCEQYF. As DNA, the CDR3 is TGTGCCAGCAGTTACCATTCGACTAGCGGGAGGGATTGTGAGCAGTACTTC. This chain uses TRBV6-5 with TRBJ2-7; 14 nucleotides match TRBD2. The ends lost 2 bases at V and 7 bases at J; junction bases unmatched: 10. Germline-derived CDR1 and CDR2 are MNHEY and SVGAGI. The CDR3 is 17 residues long.

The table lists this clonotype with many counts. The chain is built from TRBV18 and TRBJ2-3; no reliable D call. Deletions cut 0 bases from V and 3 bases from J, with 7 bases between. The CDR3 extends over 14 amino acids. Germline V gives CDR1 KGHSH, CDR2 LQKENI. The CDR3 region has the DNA TGTGCCAGCTCACCACCATCCAGGACAGATACGCAGTATTTT. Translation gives CASSPPSRTDTQYF.

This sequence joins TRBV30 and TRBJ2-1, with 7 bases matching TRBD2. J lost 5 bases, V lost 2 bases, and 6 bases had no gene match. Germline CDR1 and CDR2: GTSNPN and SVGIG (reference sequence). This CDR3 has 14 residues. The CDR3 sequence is CAWSWGGMDNEQFF. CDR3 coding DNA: TGTGCCTGGAGTTGGGGGGGGATGGACAATGAGCAGTTCTTC. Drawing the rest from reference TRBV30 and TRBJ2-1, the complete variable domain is SQTIHQWPATLVQPVGSPLSLECTVEGTSNPNLYWYRQAAGRGLQLLFYSVGIGQISSEVPQNLSASRPQDRQFILSSKKLLLSDSGFYLCAWSWGGMDNEQFFGPGTRLTVL.

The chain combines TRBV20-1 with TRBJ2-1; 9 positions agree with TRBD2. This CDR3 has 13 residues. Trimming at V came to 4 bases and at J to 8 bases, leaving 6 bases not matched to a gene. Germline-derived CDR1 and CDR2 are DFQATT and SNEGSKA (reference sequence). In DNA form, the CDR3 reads TGCAGTGCTACCGCGAGACTAGCGGATGAGCAGTTCTTC. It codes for CSATARLADEQFF.